This T cell receptor beta chain was identified in a study of OX40 agonist ivuxolimab in advanced cancers. Sequenced by immunoSEQ multiplex PCR; TCRdb stores in-frame clones only, minus some. The data contain about 45,000 clones, more than 80% of them singletons. The CDR3 length is 17 residues. Trimming took 6 bases from V and 1 from J; bases not matched to a gene: 13. The germline gives CDR1 LNHNV, CDR2 YYDKDF (reference sequence). The TCR was taken from an adult with an advanced solid tumor such as melanoma, head and neck, liver or kidney cancer. The sequencing used CD4+ or CD8+ T cells sorted from blood, collected in a trial of the OX40 agonist ivuxolimab. The chain has TRBV15 and TRBJ2-3; 7 bases match TRBD2. The CDR3 DNA reads as TGTGCCACCAGGATTCTGGGGACTGGGAGGGGCACAGATACGCAGTATTTT. It translates to CATRILGTGRGTDTQYF.